The present T cell receptor (beta chain) was sequenced within a study of spatial heterogeneity in lung cancer. This clonotype was seen repeatedly, ten times or more. Its specificity is unknown. Time point denoted: sample taken at primary tumor resection. The CDR3 sequence is 13 residues long. V lost 5 bases, J lost 9 bases, and 11 bases lay in between. Germline V lookup: CDR1 KGHSH, CDR2 LQKENI. Using its own MiXCR run on the 5' RACE reads, TCRdb lists one record per CDR3 protein. Here the sample spans 15,000 to 20,000 distinct CDR3 sequences, 7.5% being singletons. Findings and caveats of the study: Tumor mutation count correlated with how many alpha and beta TCRs expanded intratumorally. Sequencing reached an estimated coverage of tumor T cells that was only around 7% for alpha chains and approximately 12% for beta chains.

The genes are TRBV18 and TRBJ1-6, with D perhaps TRBD1 (5 bases). This receptor was taken from a male donor with early-stage non-small cell lung cancer. Sequencing was performed on lung tumor tissue, taken at surgery. CDR3 coding DNA: TGTGCCAGCTCAGGGGACCATCCTTCACCCCTCCACTTT. Translated, it gives CASSGDHPSPLHF.